One T cell receptor beta chain is described in this entry. In the original workflow: Amplification of reference gene primers provided the estimated nucleated cell counts. Only in-frame clones appear in the TCRdb table, and some are missing; sequencing was by immunoSEQ multiplex PCR. The DNA was the basis for D and trimming; V, J and clone size are from that table. The sample lists under 350,000 clones, roughly 87% occurring once. This sample was included in a study of blood T cell repertoires in COVID-19. About the research overall: Researchers got acute and convalescent COVID-19 samples from the United States, Italy and Spain. Sample material is recorded as cDNA or gDNA derived from T cells, B-cell-depleted T cells, or PBMCs.

The source is a human donor in a cohort sampled during active COVID-19. The source material was peripheral blood.

The CDR3 DNA follows: TGTGCCAGCAGCCAAGATGAACTAGCAGATGGTGAGCAGTTCTTC. Encoded protein: CASSQDELADGEQFF. V usage is TRBV4-2 and J usage is TRBJ2-1; TRBD2 is a possible D gene (6 bases). V shed 0 bases and J shed 9 bases, with 15 bases lying between them. The germline V gene has CDR1 LGHNA and CDR2 YNFKEQ. The length of the CDR3 is 15 residues.